The rows below give T cell receptor beta chains drawn from one sample of a study of blood T cell repertoires in COVID-19. Measured with immunoSEQ multiplex PCR; TCRdb has only the in-frame clones, and not every one. The sample has roughly 190,000 clones, about 95% seen once. Sequenced input: peripheral blood. The receptors stem from a man between 25 and 39 years old with COVID-19, enrolled during active disease. CDR3s include the opening cysteine and the closing phenylalanine or tryptophan. The order of the fields is D gene, J gene, V gene, clone size, CDR3 length, CDR3 protein, CDR3 DNA. A D gene is named only where the DNA matches it firmly. For some rows the clone size is stated as once, few or many, or as a class when expanded; others skip it.

D: .
J: TRBJ1-6
V: TRBV3-1/TRBV3-2
size: few
length: 16
CDR3: CASSQDLGQNNSPLHF
DNA: TGTGCCAGCAGCCAAGATCTCGGACAGAATAATTCACCCCTCCACTTT

D: .
J: TRBJ1-3
V: TRBV2
size: .
length: 14
CDR3: CASSYRYSGNTIYF
DNA: TGTGCCAGCAGTTACAGGTACTCTGGAAACACCATATATTTT

D: .
J: TRBJ1-1
V: TRBV6-2/TRBV6-3
size: .
length: 15
CDR3: CASSYNRALNTEAFF
DNA: TGTGCCAGCAGTTATAACAGGGCCCTGAACACTGAAGCTTTCTTT

D: .
J: TRBJ2-7
V: TRBV12-3/TRBV12-4
size: .
length: 13
CDR3: CASSLVVGGEQYF
DNA: TGTGCCAGCAGTTTAGTGGTGGGGGGCGAGCAGTACTTC

D: TRBD1
J: TRBJ1-1
V: TRBV27
size: .
length: 15
CDR3: CASSLRDRLNTEAFF
DNA: TGTGCCAGCAGTCTCCGGGACAGGTTGAACACTGAAGCTTTCTTT

D: TRBD1
J: TRBJ1-1
V: TRBV6-5
size: .
length: 13
CDR3: CASSYEGATEAFF
DNA: TGTGCCAGCAGTTACGAGGGGGCTACTGAAGCTTTCTTT

D: TRBD1
J: TRBJ1-2
V: TRBV18
size: .
length: 14
CDR3: CASSPEDRGGGYTF
DNA: TGTGCCAGCTCACCCGAGGACAGGGGAGGTGGCTACACCTTC

D: TRBD1
J: TRBJ1-4
V: TRBV5-1
size: .
length: 15
CDR3: CASSTRTGGLEKLFF
DNA: TGCGCCAGCAGCACCAGGACAGGGGGCCTTGAAAAACTGTTTTTT

D: TRBD2
J: TRBJ2-2
V: TRBV27
size: .
length: 16
CDR3: CASSSSSGGLTGELFF
DNA: TGTGCCAGCAGCTCCAGCAGCGGGGGATTAACCGGGGAGCTGTTTTTT

D: TRBD1
J: TRBJ1-5
V: TRBV19
size: .
length: 12
CDR3: CASSPLQGGWHF
DNA: TGTGCCAGTTCCCCTCTCCAGGGGGGATGGCATTTT

D: .
J: TRBJ2-5
V: TRBV5-5
size: .
length: 15
CDR3: CASSGSPGEQETQYF
DNA: TGTGCCAGCAGCGGGAGCCCCGGGGAGCAAGAGACCCAGTACTTC

D: TRBD1
J: TRBJ1-1
V: TRBV5-4
size: .
length: 16
CDR3: CASSGPGQGLNTEAFF
DNA: TGTGCCAGCAGCGGACCGGGACAGGGATTGAACACTGAAGCTTTCTTT